The TCR beta chain under discussion was sequenced for a study of OX40 agonist ivuxolimab in advanced cancers. Sequencing used immunoSEQ multiplex PCR; TCRdb keeps in-frame clones, though not all of them. This table holds some 41,000 clones, more than 70% found once. Source: CD4+ or CD8+ T cells sorted from blood, taken in a trial of the OX40 agonist ivuxolimab. This sequence originates from an adult with an advanced solid tumor such as melanoma, head and neck, liver or kidney cancer.

The CDR3 here is CASSATGGYTDTQYF. The CDR3 DNA follows: TGTGCCAGCAGCGCCACAGGGGGGTACACAGATACGCAGTATTTT. The V gene is TRBV9, the J gene TRBJ2-3; TRBD1 matches at 8 bases. The V gene's germline CDR1 is SGDLS and CDR2 YYNGEE. The CDR3 is made up of 15 amino acids. V lost 3 bases to trimming and J lost 2 bases; unmatched junction nucleotides: 5.